Below, 26 T cell receptor beta chains from the same sample are listed, as sequenced in a study of cytomegalovirus exposure and HLA in healthy donors. With 60 Vbeta and 13 Jbeta primers, the PCR was carried out. The method was immunoSEQ multiplex PCR; TCRdb's version includes in-frame clones alone and lacks a portion of them. This repertoire shows 130,000 to 150,000 clones, 80% found once; its top ten account for roughly 4.7%. Specimen: PBMCs. The receptors here all came from a male donor in good health and CMV-seronegative.

The chain employs TRBV30 and TRBJ1-2; D is perhaps TRBD1 (5 bases). This CDR3 has 13 residues. The V end lost 3 bases, the J end lost 7 bases, and 15 bases lay between the germline ends. Germline CDR1 GTSNPN, CDR2 SVGIG (reference sequence). The CDR3 here is CAWSAGTGGGYTF. The DNA for the CDR3 is TGTGCCTGGAGCGCTGGGACTGGCGGTGGCTACACCTTC.

This clone was observed a handful of times. The genes are TRBV7-2 and TRBJ2-7, with 10 bases lining up with TRBD2. Germline CDR1 SGHTA, CDR2 FQGNSA. The V and J ends lost 7 bases and 10 bases, in that order; junction bases with no gene match: 13. This CDR3 spans 14 amino acids. The CDR3 DNA reads TGTGCCAGCATCGCCGGGGAGCGGGGGGGCCAACAGTACTTC. It yields the protein CASIAGERGGQQYF.

In this sample, this clone turned up once. The genes are TRBV7-2 and TRBJ1-6; D ambiguous. V was trimmed by 3 bases and J by 8 bases, leaving 11 bases between them. Germline loops: CDR1 SGHTA, CDR2 FQGNSA. CDR3 size: 14 residues. CDR3 sequence: CASSFFSPDSPLHF. The CDR3, as DNA: TGTGCCAGCAGCTTTTTTAGTCCTGATTCACCCCTCCACTTT.

The chain couples TRBV27 to TRBJ2-7; 8 bases match TRBD1. The CDR3 runs to 15 residues. CDR1 MNHEY and CDR2 SMNVEV come from the germline V gene (reference sequence). V lost 3 bases to trimming and J lost 5 bases; unmatched junction nucleotides: 9. The CDR3 region is CASSFWTGTRNEQYF. In nucleotides, the CDR3 is TGTGCCAGCAGTTTTTGGACAGGGACGCGAAACGAGCAGTACTTC.

The chain has TRBV6-6 and TRBJ2-5, with 13 nucleotides matching TRBD2. V was clipped by 6 bases and J by 3 bases; unmatched bases: 4. Germline values: CDR1 MNHNY, CDR2 SVGAGI (reference sequence). This CDR3 region has 15 residues. Written as DNA, the CDR3 is TGTGCCAGCAGGGAACTAGCGGGGGGGAAAGAGACCCAGTACTTC. It translates to CASRELAGGKETQYF.

The chain joins TRBV4-3 to TRBJ2-5; 10 bases match TRBD2. There are 16 residues in the CDR3. The V gene's germline CDR1 is LGHNA and CDR2 YSLEER. Trimming cost V 1 base and J 2 bases; bases outside gene matches: 4. DNA of the CDR3: TGCGCCAGCAGCCAAGGGGGACTAGCGCCACAAGAGACCCAGTACTTC. It yields the protein CASSQGGLAPQETQYF.

The rearrangement joins TRBV9 to TRBJ1-4; D possibly corresponds to TRBD1 (6 bases). The germline V gene encodes CDR1 SGDLS and CDR2 YYNGEE. The length of the CDR3 is 15 residues. Between the trimmed V and J ends, which lost 4 bases and 5 bases, there was a span of 15 bases. The CDR3 DNA reads TGTGCCAGCAGCCCCAGGGACACAGTAAATGAAAAACTGTTTTTT. This translates into CASSPRDTVNEKLFF.

This chain connects TRBV4-3 to TRBJ2-2, with 9 bases identical to TRBD2. The germline CDR1 and CDR2 sequences are LGHNA and YSLEER. Germline trimming cut 4 bases from V and 6 bases from J; bases unmatched to any gene: 12. There are 17 residues in the CDR3. Here the CDR3 DNA reads TGCGCCAGCAGCCCCCAACCGGCTCGCGGGGGGGCCGGGGAGCTGTTTTTT. The encoded protein is CASSPQPARGGAGELFF.

The V and J genes are TRBV6-5 and TRBJ2-7, with 8 bases aligning to TRBD1. This CDR3 has 15 residues. V was clipped by 6 bases and J by 3 bases; unmatched bases: 10. Germline CDR1 reads MNHEY; CDR2 reads SVGAGI. In DNA, the CDR3 is TGTGCCAGCAGCCGCACAGGGGGGACCTACTACGAGCAGTACTTC. Translating it yields CASSRTGGTYYEQYF.

V usage is TRBV7-3 and J usage is TRBJ1-1, with 8 nucleotides matching TRBD1. The CDR3 covers 15 residues. After removal of 5 bases from V and 1 base from J, the junction contained 6 bases not matched to a gene. Germline CDR1 is SGHTA and CDR2 is FQGTGA. The CDR3 sequence: CASSLYGQGNTEAFF. In DNA, the CDR3 is TGTGCCAGCAGCCTATACGGACAGGGGAACACTGAAGCTTTCTTT.

This chain links TRBV28 with TRBJ2-1, with 8 bases matching TRBD2. The CDR3 contains 14 residues. Germline CDR1 is MDHEN and CDR2 is SYDVKM. Trimming at V came to 8 bases and at J to 4 bases, leaving 7 bases not matched to a gene. The CDR3 here is CASDPRGGYNEQFF. The CDR3 coding sequence is TGTGCCAGCGATCCGCGCGGGGGGTACAATGAGCAGTTCTTC.

The chain has TRBV7-9 and TRBJ1-1; D is unresolved. There are 14 residues in the CDR3. V dropped 10 bases and J dropped 5 bases, with 20 bases sitting between them. Per the germline V gene, CDR1 is SEHNR and CDR2 is FQNEAQ (reference sequence). The CDR3 loop reads CATSGLSGGTEAFF. In nucleotides, the CDR3 is TGTGCCACCAGTGGGTTGTCAGGAGGTACTGAAGCTTTCTTT.

This CDR3 reads CASSETAVSGTQYF. Written as DNA, the CDR3 is TGTGCCAGCAGTGAAACGGCAGTCTCAGGGACCCAGTACTTC. The chain combines TRBV6-1 with TRBJ2-5; D is ambiguous. The length of the CDR3 is 14 residues. V was trimmed by 2 bases and J by 7 bases, leaving 14 bases between them. Germline values: CDR1 MNHNS, CDR2 SASEGT.

The genes are TRBV2 and TRBJ2-7; D is possibly TRBD2 (6 bases). The CDR3 is 15 amino acids. Trimming took off 1 base at V and 0 bases at J, with 10 bases between the two ends. CDR1 is SNHLY and CDR2 is FYNNEI in the germline V gene. CDR3 sequence: CASSEGRVSSYEQYF. In DNA form, the CDR3 reads TGTGCCAGCAGTGAAGGGAGGGTTAGCTCCTACGAGCAGTACTTC.

V usage is TRBV18 and J usage is TRBJ2-5; D possibly corresponds to TRBD2 (5 bases). Trimming pared 3 bases from V and 2 bases from J, leaving 13 bases between. The CDR3 totals 15 residues. Germline V gene sequence: CDR1 KGHSH, CDR2 LQKENI. CDR3: CASSPSGFYQETQYF. The CDR3 nucleotides are TGTGCCAGCTCACCCTCGGGGTTTTATCAAGAGACCCAGTACTTC.

This clone was seen only a few times. J is TRBJ2-7 and V is TRBV4-3; perhaps TRBD2 as D (7 bases). Germline V gene sequence: CDR1 LGHNA, CDR2 YSLEER. This CDR3 is built from 17 residues. Between the trimmed V and J ends, which lost 4 bases and 0 bases, there was a span of 19 bases. The CDR3 DNA is TGCGCCAGCAGCCCAAGGGGGGGGGAAGGGGGCTCCTACGAGCAGTACTTC. It is translated as CASSPRGGEGGSYEQYF.

The chain uses TRBV5-1 and TRBJ1-1; D unresolved. Germline loops: CDR1 SGHRS, CDR2 YFSETQ. Trimming took off 0 bases at V and 10 bases at J, with 16 bases between the two ends. The CDR3 covers 14 residues. The CDR3: CASSLGFDGVGAFF. CDR3 coding DNA: TGCGCCAGCAGCTTGGGGTTCGACGGGGTGGGAGCTTTCTTT.

The chain employs TRBV7-8 and TRBJ1-6; D not certain. The V and J ends lost 2 bases and 9 bases respectively, with 14 bases between them. This CDR3 region has 15 residues. The germline V gene encodes CDR1 SGHVS and CDR2 FQNEAQ. CDR3 sequence (DNA): TGTGCCAGCAGCTTATCGGTCCGGGGAAGTTCACCCCTCCACTTT. This sequence encodes CASSLSVRGSSPLHF.

The gene calls are TRBV5-5 and TRBJ1-4; D remains ambiguous. CDR1 and CDR2 from the germline V gene are SGHKS and YYEKEE (reference sequence). This CDR3 has 12 residues. V lost 3 bases and J 7 bases, leaving 7 bases between the germline ends. The CDR3: CASSYPGEKLFF. In nucleotides, the CDR3 is TGTGCCAGCAGCTACCCCGGTGAAAAACTGTTTTTT.

The gene calls are TRBV9 and TRBJ1-1, with D possibly TRBD1 on 6 matching bases. The V gene's germline CDR1 is SGDLS and CDR2 YYNGEE. Trimming removed 4 bases at V and 0 bases at J, with 10 bases between. This CDR3 region has 14 residues. This CDR3 reads CASSSGTLNTEAFF. CDR3 nucleotide sequence: TGTGCCAGCAGCTCTGGGACATTGAACACTGAAGCTTTCTTT.

The chain combines TRBV11-2 with TRBJ2-1; D not certain. Trimming stripped 5 bases from V and 8 bases from J, with 16 bases between. This CDR3 comprises 14 residues. Germline V gives CDR1 SGHAT, CDR2 FQNNGV. CDR3 DNA sequence: TGTGCCAGCAGCATCGACCTCCCGGAGCATGAGCAGTTCTTC. Translating gives CASSIDLPEHEQFF.

This clone was detected only once. V usage is TRBV30 and J usage is TRBJ1-2; 9 nucleotides match TRBD1. The CDR3 spans 19 residues. V lost 4 bases, J lost 8 bases, and 26 bases stayed unmatched. Germline CDR1 and CDR2: GTSNPN and SVGIG (reference sequence). CDR3 amino acids: CAWMVEFSLSGQGFGGYTF. In DNA, the CDR3 is TGTGCCTGGATGGTCGAGTTCTCTTTGTCGGGACAGGGTTTCGGGGGCTACACCTTC.

The chain joins TRBV6-5 to TRBJ2-6, with no clear D. V dropped 6 bases and J dropped 4 bases, with 7 bases sitting between them. The CDR3 contains 13 residues. Germline loops: CDR1 MNHEY, CDR2 SVGAGI. Here the CDR3 DNA reads TGTGCCAGCAGGGCATGGGGGGCCAACGTCCTGACTTTC. Its protein is CASRAWGANVLTF.

A few counts support this clone. This chain uses TRBV6-7 with TRBJ1-2; TRBD1 matches 10 bases. TRBV6-7 is an open reading frame, and its role is uncertain. CDR3 length: 15 amino acids. After removal of 5 bases from V and 4 bases from J, the junction contained 7 bases not matched to a gene. The CDR3 DNA is TGTGCCAGCAGTCCGACAGGGGGCCTTCCCTATGGCTACACCTTC. Protein sequence: CASSPTGGLPYGYTF.

This clone has only a few counts. This chain links TRBV7-3 with TRBJ2-5; TRBD1 aligns across 9 bases. The J call may be mistaken, given a closer DNA end match to TRBJ2-7. The CDR3 has 17 residues. CDR1 and CDR2 (germline): SGHTA, FQGTGA. Written as DNA, the CDR3 is TGTGCCAGCAGCGCCCGCAGACCGGGACAGGGAATGCGCGAGCAGTACTTC. As protein: CASSARRPGQGMREQYF.

This chain connects TRBV7-9 to TRBJ2-6, with D maybe TRBD2 (5 bases). V lost 1 base and J 0 bases, leaving 7 bases between the germline ends. The CDR3 runs 16 residues. From germline, CDR1 is SEHNR and CDR2 FQNEAQ (reference sequence). CDR3 sequence (DNA): TGTGCCAGCAGCTTAGGACGGGGCTCTGGGGCCAACGTCCTGACTTTC. This codes for CASSLGRGSGANVLTF. The entire variable domain, with the rest obtained from reference TRBV7-9 and TRBJ2-6, is as follows: DTGVSQNPRHKITKRGQNVTFRCDPISEHNRLYWYRQTLGQGPEFLTYFQNEAQLEKSRLLSDRFSAERPKGSFSTLEIQRTEQGDSAMYLCASSLGRGSGANVLTFGAGSRLTVL.